These T cell receptor beta chains were read from a single sample in a study of CD8 T cells in ankylosing spondylitis. Each CDR3 protein gets one entry after TCRdb re-called the 5' RACE reads with MiXCR. The sample includes 200,000 to 250,000 distinct CDR3 sequences, around 7.9% of them seen just once. The specimen was blood, either unsorted or a sorted T cell fraction (not recorded which). These receptors came from a male donor with ankylosing spondylitis. Both conserved end residues are part of each CDR3. Each record gives: V gene, J gene, D gene, clone size, CDR3 protein, CDR3 DNA. D genes are given only for firm matches. Rows may omit the clone size; those that give it use once, few, many or a size class.

V: TRBV25-1; J: TRBJ2-1; D: .; size: many; CDR3: CASSEWGGAVGEQFF; DNA: TGTGCCAGCAGTGAATGGGGGGGCGCGGTAGGCGAGCAGTTCTTC
V: TRBV12-3/TRBV12-4; J: TRBJ2-1; D: .; size: many; CDR3: CASSLIVNEQFF; DNA: TGTGCCAGCAGTTTGATAGTCAATGAGCAGTTCTTC
V: TRBV20-1; J: TRBJ2-5; D: TRBD1; size: many; CDR3: CSARDLTGEWETQYF; DNA: TGCAGTGCTAGAGATTTAACAGGGGAATGGGAGACCCAGTACTTC
V: TRBV6-2/TRBV6-3; J: TRBJ1-5; D: .; size: many; CDR3: CASSYSNNQPQHF; DNA: TGTGCCAGCAGTTACTCGAACAATCAGCCCCAGCATTTT
V: TRBV6-2/TRBV6-3; J: TRBJ2-4; D: TRBD1; size: once; CDR3: CASSYWFAGGQGEFAKNIQYF; DNA: TGTGCCAGCAGTTACTGGTTCGCTGGGGGACAGGGAGAGTTCGCCAAAAACATTCAGTACTTC
V: TRBV20-1; J: TRBJ2-7; D: .; size: .; CDR3: CSAREAAVFGEQYF; DNA: TGCAGTGCTAGGGAAGCGGCAGTTTTTGGAGAGCAGTACTTC
V: TRBV27; J: TRBJ2-7; D: TRBD1; size: .; CDR3: CASSNRGPSSYEQYF; DNA: TGTGCCAGCAGCAACAGGGGACCCAGCTCCTACGAGCAGTACTTC
V: TRBV7-9; J: TRBJ2-5; D: .; size: .; CDR3: CASSPVLGRETQYF; DNA: TGTGCCAGCAGCCCGGTTTTAGGGCGGGAGACCCAGTACTTC
V: TRBV29-1; J: TRBJ2-2; D: .; size: many; CDR3: CSVHGATGGNTGELFF; DNA: TGCAGCGTTCACGGCGCGACCGGGGGCAACACCGGGGAGCTGTTTTTT
V: TRBV7-3; J: TRBJ2-2; D: .; size: many; CDR3: CASSLTGFNTGELFF; DNA: TGTGCCAGCAGCTTAACCGGGTTTAACACCGGGGAGCTGTTTTTT
V: TRBV28; J: TRBJ2-1; D: TRBD2; size: many; CDR3: CASSPSGLAGYNEQFF; DNA: TGTGCCAGCAGTCCATCGGGACTAGCGGGGTACAATGAGCAGTTCTTC
V: TRBV5-6; J: TRBJ1-3; D: .; size: many; CDR3: CASSLLTAGNTIYF; DNA: TGTGCCAGCAGCTTGTTGACGGCTGGAAACACCATATATTTT
V: TRBV27; J: TRBJ2-3; D: .; size: many; CDR3: CASSLISADTQYF; DNA: TGTGCCAGCAGTTTAATTAGTGCAGATACGCAGTATTTT
V: TRBV28; J: TRBJ2-5; D: .; size: many; CDR3: CASSLWRETQYF; DNA: TGTGCCAGCAGTTTATGGCGGGAGACCCAGTACTTC
V: TRBV5-1; J: TRBJ2-7; D: TRBD1; size: few; CDR3: CASSWGQGYEQYF; DNA: TGCGCCAGCAGCTGGGGACAGGGCTACGAGCAGTACTTC
V: TRBV7-9; J: TRBJ2-6; D: .; size: few; CDR3: CASSPPAKAVLTF; DNA: TGTGCCAGCAGCCCCCCAGCGAAAGCCGTCCTGACTTTC
V: TRBV11-2; J: TRBJ1-4; D: .; size: few; CDR3: CASSLDTAKLFF; DNA: TGTGCCAGCAGCTTAGATACGGCAAAACTGTTTTTT